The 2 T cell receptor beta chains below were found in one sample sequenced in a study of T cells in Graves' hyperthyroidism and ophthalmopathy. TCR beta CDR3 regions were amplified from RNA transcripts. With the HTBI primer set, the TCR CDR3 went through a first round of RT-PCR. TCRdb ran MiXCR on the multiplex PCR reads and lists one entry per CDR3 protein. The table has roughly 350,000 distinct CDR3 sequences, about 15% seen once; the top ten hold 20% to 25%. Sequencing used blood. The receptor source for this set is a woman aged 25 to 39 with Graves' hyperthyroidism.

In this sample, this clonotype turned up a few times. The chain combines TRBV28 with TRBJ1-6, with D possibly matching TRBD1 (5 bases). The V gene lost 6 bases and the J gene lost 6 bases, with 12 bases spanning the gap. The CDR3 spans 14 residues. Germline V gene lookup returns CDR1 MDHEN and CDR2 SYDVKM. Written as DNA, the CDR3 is TGTGCCAGCAGGGAGGGAGGGGTTAATTCACCCCTCCACTTT. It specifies CASREGGVNSPLHF.

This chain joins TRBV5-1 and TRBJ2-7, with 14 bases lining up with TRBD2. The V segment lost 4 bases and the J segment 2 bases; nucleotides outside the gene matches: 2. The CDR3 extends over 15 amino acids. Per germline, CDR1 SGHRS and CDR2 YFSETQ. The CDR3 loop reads CASSKGLAGAYEQYF. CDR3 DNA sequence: TGCGCCAGCAGCAAGGGACTAGCGGGGGCCTACGAGCAGTACTTC.